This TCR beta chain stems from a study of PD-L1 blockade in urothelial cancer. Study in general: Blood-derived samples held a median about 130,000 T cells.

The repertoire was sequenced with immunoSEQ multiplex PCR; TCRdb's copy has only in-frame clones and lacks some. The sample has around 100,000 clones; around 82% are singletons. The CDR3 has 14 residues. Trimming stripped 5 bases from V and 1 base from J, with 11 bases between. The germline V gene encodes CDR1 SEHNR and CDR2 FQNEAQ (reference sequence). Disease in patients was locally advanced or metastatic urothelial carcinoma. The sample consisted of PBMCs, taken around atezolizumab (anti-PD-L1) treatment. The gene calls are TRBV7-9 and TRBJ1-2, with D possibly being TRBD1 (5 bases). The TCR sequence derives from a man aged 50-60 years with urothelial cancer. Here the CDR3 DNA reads TGTGCCAGCAGCGGGGCGGAAAGTAACTATGGCTACACCTTC. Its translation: CASSGAESNYGYTF.